The clone carrying this T cell receptor (beta chain) has just a few counts. Its antigen is undetermined. This record belongs to a study of T cells in localized non-small cell lung cancer. General study points: Out of the top 100 tumor clones, a median 57 were seen in adjacent lung. Maximal T cell clonality occurred in uninvolved adjacent lung, with tumor ranking below it. Higher blood T cell density went with longer overall survival.

TCRdb's copy holds only in-frame clones and misses some; the assay was immunoSEQ multiplex PCR. In the table there are 10,000 to 12,000 clones, 40% to 55% of which are singletons. CDR1 and CDR2 (germline): SGHNT, YENEEA. The CDR3 loop spans 16 amino acids. Trimming left V 4 bases short and J 4 bases short, with 19 bases between. The sample here was lymph node tissue, taken before any cancer treatment. The chain has TRBV11-3 and TRBJ1-1; the D gene is possibly TRBD1 (6 bases). This receptor was obtained from a woman aged 35-75 years with stage II squamous cell lung carcinoma. CDR3 nucleotide sequence: TGTGCCAGCAGCTCGCAGCGCGCAGGGGCTGCCACTGAAGCTTTCTTT. Its translation: CASSSQRAGAATEAFF.